The 20 T cell receptor beta chains given below trace back to one sample, sequenced in a study of T cell changes during pregnancy in multiple sclerosis. Sequencing was performed with immunoSEQ multiplex PCR; in TCRdb, only in-frame clones are kept and a portion is missing. Of 55,000 to 65,000 clones listed, 93% are singletons. Sequencing used peripheral blood, obtained after pregnancy. All receptors come from a female donor with multiple sclerosis, enrolled in a pregnancy study.

V and J are TRBV28 and TRBJ1-2; TRBD1 might be the D (5 bases). The CDR3 is 14 amino acids. The germline V gene encodes CDR1 MDHEN and CDR2 SYDVKM. Trimming removed 2 bases from V and 0 bases from J, with 7 bases in between. The CDR3 DNA sequence: TGTGCCAGCAGTTTAACAGGAACTAACTATGGCTACACCTTC. Amino acid sequence: CASSLTGTNYGYTF.

This rearrangement joins TRBV28 to TRBJ2-3; a possible D gene is TRBD2 (5 bases). This CDR3 is built from 17 residues. The germline V gene has CDR1 MDHEN and CDR2 SYDVKM. V was cut by 5 bases and J by 0 bases, with 18 bases left in between. CDR3 DNA: TGTGCCAGCAGTCCCCTTGATTTAGGCGGGAGCACAGATACGCAGTATTTT. It specifies CASSPLDLGGSTDTQYF.

In its sample, this clone was seen once. This chain connects TRBV9 to TRBJ1-4; TRBD1 matches 10 bases. V shed 4 bases, J shed 2 bases, and the junction held 8 bases outside the gene matches. Germline CDR1 and CDR2: SGDLS and YYNGEE. The CDR3 length is 17 residues. In DNA form, the CDR3 reads TGTGCCAGCAGCTCCCGGACAGGGGGGGGGACTAATGAAAAACTGTTTTTT. Translating it yields CASSSRTGGGTNEKLFF.

The rearrangement uses TRBV2 and TRBJ2-2; TRBD2 matches at 7 bases. CDR3 length: 15 residues. Trimming removed 7 bases from V and 7 bases from J; junction bases left unmatched: 12. From germline, CDR1 is SNHLY and CDR2 FYNNEI. This CDR3 reads CASIQTSPGGGELFF. The CDR3 region has the DNA TGTGCCAGCATTCAGACTAGCCCCGGTGGCGGGGAGCTGTTTTTT.

This chain joins TRBV11-2 and TRBJ2-5; possibly TRBD1 for D (6 bases). The CDR3 is 14 residues long. Trimming stripped 4 bases from V and 2 bases from J, with 11 bases between. Germline V CDR1 and CDR2: SGHAT, FQNNGV. CDR3 coding DNA: TGTGCCAGCAGCTCGTGGACAGAGCAAGAGACCCAGTACTTC. This sequence encodes CASSSWTEQETQYF.

J is TRBJ2-1 and V is TRBV19; D perhaps matches TRBD1 (6 bases). Trimming took off 10 bases at V and 13 bases at J, with 26 bases between the two ends. CDR3 length equals 14 residues. CDR1 and CDR2 from the germline V gene are LNHDA and SQIVND (reference sequence). The CDR3 spells CATTPGPGERLQFF. The CDR3 DNA reads as TGTGCCACCACTCCAGGGCCAGGGGAGCGCCTTCAGTTCTTC.

The CDR3 protein is CASSHRGQIDGYTF. CDR3 nucleotides: TGTGCCAGCTCACACAGGGGGCAGATCGATGGCTACACCTTC. The rearrangement joins TRBV18 to TRBJ1-2, with 9 nucleotides matching TRBD1. The germline V gene has CDR1 KGHSH and CDR2 LQKENI. The CDR3 runs 14 residues. V dropped 4 bases and J dropped 6; count of bases not matched to a gene: 6.

The rearrangement joins TRBV5-1 to TRBJ2-1, with 14 bases that match TRBD2. Per the germline V gene, CDR1 is SGHRS and CDR2 is YFSETQ. This CDR3 spans 16 amino acids. The trim removed 7 bases at V and 3 bases at J, leaving 6 bases unmatched. The CDR3 region is CASGPGTSGGYNEQFF. As DNA, the CDR3 is TGCGCCAGCGGACCCGGGACTAGCGGGGGCTACAATGAGCAGTTCTTC.

This clone was seen only a few times. The chain is built from TRBV29-1 and TRBJ2-1; 10 bases fit TRBD2. J gave up 8 bases and V 0 bases, and 19 bases lay outside the gene matches. CDR1 and CDR2 (germline): SQVTM, ANQGSEA. The CDR3 is 19 amino acids. CDR3 bases: TGCAGCGTTGAAGAGTCAAGGGTAGTCAGGACTAGCGGATTGCATGAGCAGTTCTTC. Residues: CSVEESRVVRTSGLHEQFF.

This sequence joins TRBV27 and TRBJ1-3; no reliable D call. Trimming stripped 0 bases from V and 4 bases from J, with 10 bases between. The CDR3 sequence is 15 residues long. Germline V lookup: CDR1 MNHEY, CDR2 SMNVEV (reference sequence). CDR3 loop: CASSLSAQVGNTIYF. In DNA form, the CDR3 reads TGTGCCAGCAGTTTATCGGCCCAGGTGGGAAACACCATATATTTT.

The rearrangement uses TRBV29-1 and TRBJ1-1; 7 nucleotides align to TRBD1. The ends lost 7 bases at V and 1 base at J; junction bases unmatched: 6. Per germline, CDR1 SQVTM and CDR2 ANQGSEA. This CDR3 is built from 13 residues. The DNA for the CDR3 is TGCAGCGGTCTGACAGGGACGAACACTGAAGCTTTCTTT. Residues: CSGLTGTNTEAFF.

CDR3 sequence: CASSSQGAGGVNTEAFF. CDR3 DNA: TGTGCCAGCAGCTCACAGGGGGCGGGTGGGGTGAACACTGAAGCTTTCTTT. V usage is TRBV7-9 and J usage is TRBJ1-1, with 9 bases lining up with TRBD1. The CDR3 spans 17 residues. The V gene end was trimmed by 4 bases and the J gene end by 0 bases; junction bases not matched to a gene: 9. CDR1 and CDR2 from the germline V gene are SEHNR and FQNEAQ (reference sequence). Using reference TRBV7-9 and TRBJ1-1 for the parts outside the CDR3, the full variable domain is DTGVSQNPRHKITKRGQNVTFRCDPISEHNRLYWYRQTLGQGPEFLTYFQNEAQLEKSRLLSDRFSAERPKGSFSTLEIQRTEQGDSAMYLCASSSQGAGGVNTEAFFGQGTRLTVV.

The chain employs TRBV5-4 and TRBJ2-7; 9 bases line up with TRBD2. Germline V CDR1 and CDR2: SGHNT, YYREEE (reference sequence). CDR3 length equals 17 residues. With V trimmed by 4 bases and J by 3 bases, 14 bases remained unmatched. The DNA of the CDR3 is TGTGCCAGCAGCGACAGAAGGGGACTAGCTGGTTACTACGAGCAGTACTTC. The encoded protein is CASSDRRGLAGYYEQYF.

The CDR3 here is CASSSGTSHEQFF. CDR3 DNA: TGTGCCAGCAGTTCCGGGACTAGCCATGAGCAGTTCTTC. V and J are TRBV6-5 and TRBJ2-1, with 9 bases that match TRBD2. The V segment lost 4 bases and the J segment 8 bases; nucleotides outside the gene matches: 3. From germline, CDR1 is MNHEY and CDR2 SVGAGI. The CDR3 length is 13 residues.

The rearrangement links TRBV28 to TRBJ1-2, with no clear D. V was trimmed by 3 bases and J by 8 bases, leaving 13 bases between them. The CDR3 length is 13 residues. Germline V gene lookup returns CDR1 MDHEN and CDR2 SYDVKM. DNA of the CDR3: TGTGCCAGCAGTTTCGGTGGTGGAGGAGGCTACACCTTC. Protein sequence: CASSFGGGGGYTF.

V gene TRBV7-3 combines with J gene TRBJ2-6; D unclear. Germline-derived CDR1 and CDR2 are SGHTA and FQGTGA. V was cut by 2 bases and J by 0 bases, with 8 bases left in between. The CDR3 loop spans 16 amino acids. Here the CDR3 DNA reads TGTGCCAGCAGCTTATACCCGGGCTCTGGGGCCAACGTCCTGACTTTC. Translated, it gives CASSLYPGSGANVLTF.

The chain links TRBV6-5 to TRBJ2-7; TRBD1 agrees at 8 bases. The ends lost 3 bases at V and 2 bases at J; junction bases unmatched: 3. Germline CDR1 and CDR2: MNHEY and SVGAGI. The CDR3 consists of 14 residues. CDR3 bases: TGTGCCAGCAGTTATGGGGGACAGGCCTACGAGCAGTACTTC. Translating it yields CASSYGGQAYEQYF.

V and J are TRBV5-4 and TRBJ2-7; 10 nucleotides agree with TRBD1. CDR3 length: 15 amino acids. Unmatched junction bases numbered 5, after V lost 2 bases and J lost 3 bases. Germline V gene lookup returns CDR1 SGHNT and CDR2 YYREEE (reference sequence). CDR3 residues: CASSFGQGDIYEQYF. CDR3 in DNA: TGTGCCAGCAGCTTTGGACAGGGGGATATCTACGAGCAGTACTTC. The complete variable domain, with remaining parts taken from reference TRBV5-4 and TRBJ2-7, reads ETGVTQSPTHLIKTRGQQVTLRCSSQSGHNTVSWYQQALGQGPQFIFQYYREEENGRGNFPPRFSGLQFPNYSSELNVNALELDDSALYLCASSFGQGDIYEQYFGPGTRLTVT.

The table lists this clone with a few counts. The rearrangement links TRBV7-9 to TRBJ1-2, with TRBD1 identical over 8 bases. The CDR3 sequence is 18 residues long. The J segment lost 4 bases and the V segment lost 3 bases, leaving 16 bases of the junction unmatched. Germline CDR1 SEHNR, CDR2 FQNEAQ (reference sequence). In DNA, the CDR3 is TGTGCCAGCAGCTTTGGACCGGGACAGGTGGTATCCCCCTATGGCTACACCTTC. Residues: CASSFGPGQVVSPYGYTF. Full variable domain (rest looked up from reference TRBV7-9 and TRBJ1-2): DTGVSQNPRHKITKRGQNVTFRCDPISEHNRLYWYRQTLGQGPEFLTYFQNEAQLEKSRLLSDRFSAERPKGSFSTLEIQRTEQGDSAMYLCASSFGPGQVVSPYGYTFGSGTRLTVV.

The chain employs TRBV6-4 and TRBJ2-1; 7 bases are shared with TRBD2. The CDR3 consists of 14 residues. Germline-derived CDR1 and CDR2 are MRHNA and SNTAGT. V dropped 9 bases and J dropped 8; count of bases not matched to a gene: 13. CDR3 loop: CASTPEPGGHEQFF. CDR3 coding DNA: TGTGCCAGTACCCCGGAGCCGGGAGGACATGAGCAGTTCTTC.